This T cell receptor (beta chain) was sequenced during a study of post-analysis software for immune sequencing data. Broader study findings: The authors found that F measure strongly co-clustered same-batch samples. Patients showed TRBV5-6, TRBV5-1 and TRBV20-1 among five TRBV segments more frequent than in controls. Significantly decreased normalized Chao1 diversity was recorded for multiple sclerosis patients relative to controls.

Germline V gene lookup returns CDR1 DFQATT and CDR2 SNEGSKA (reference sequence). The CDR3 contains 14 residues. Deletions cut 6 bases from V and 0 bases from J, with 12 bases between. Unique molecular identifiers were built into the TCR beta cDNA libraries. The authors obtained roughly 500,000 cDNA molecules from roughly 1 to 10 million T cells. TCRdb reprocessed the PCR reads via MiXCR and lists one record per CDR3 protein. The sample shows a few hundred thousand distinct CDR3 sequences, around 40% of them seen only once. A word on this clonotype: Its antigen remains unknown.

The chain has TRBV20-1 and TRBJ2-1; maybe TRBD1 (5 bases). Material: blood. The receptor comes from a girl aged 5 to 17 with multiple sclerosis. CDR3 DNA sequence: TGCAGTGCCTGGGGCACCAGCTCCTACAATGAGCAGTTCTTC. This gives the protein CSAWGTSSYNEQFF.